This TCR beta chain was documented in a study of PD-L1 blockade in urothelial cancer. In the study overall: Researchers found blood samples held a median of around 140,000 T cells. Study findings and constraints: Tumor-linked clones in blood grew more by 3 weeks in durable-benefit patients.

Libraries were prepared by immunoSEQ multiplex PCR; TCRdb keeps only in-frame clonotypes and omits some of them. The repertoire holds roughly 50,000 clones, with about three quarters as singletons. The time point: pretreatment peripheral blood. Patients in the study were battling locally advanced or metastatic urothelial carcinoma. Per-patient samples, pretreatment and on-treatment, numbered 1 to 8. Germline assignment: CDR1 GTSNPN and CDR2 SVGIG (reference sequence). CDR3 size: 16 residues. V gave up 2 bases and J gave up 1 base; unmatched junction bases: 6. Worth noting for this clone: Its antigen is still unknown.

The source of this sequence is an older man with urothelial cancer. This chain joins TRBV30 and TRBJ1-4; 8 positions agree with TRBD1. The sample was PBMCs, taken around atezolizumab (anti-PD-L1) treatment. CDR3 sequence (DNA): TGTGCCTGGAGTTCTACCGGACAGGGAACTAATGAAAAACTGTTTTTT. It specifies CAWSSTGQGTNEKLFF.